Listed below are T cell receptor beta chains from one sample, sequenced in a study of radiation and T cells in renal cell carcinoma. Libraries were prepared by immunoSEQ multiplex PCR; TCRdb keeps only in-frame clonotypes and omits some of them. This sample has tens of thousands of clones, with roughly 78% found just once. Sequences were derived from blood, sampled from a patient whose treatment included radiotherapy and nephrectomy. These receptor sequences come from a woman aged 70-85 years with renal cell carcinoma. Both conserved end residues are part of each CDR3. Each record gives: J gene, clone size, V gene, D gene, CDR3 DNA, CDR3 protein. The D gene is left open where the match is weak. Clone size is given for some rows only: seen once, a few or many times, or a class if the clone is expanded.

j_gene: TRBJ2-5; abundance: NA; v_gene: TRBV7-7; d_gene: TRBD1; CDR3nt: TGTGCCAGCAGCACAGGGGGCTTAGAGACCCAGTACTTC; CDR3aa: CASSTGGLETQYF
j_gene: TRBJ2-2; abundance: few; v_gene: TRBV29-1; d_gene: NA; CDR3nt: TGCAGCGTTGACAGGGAGAACACCGGGGAGCTGTTTTTT; CDR3aa: CSVDRENTGELFF
j_gene: TRBJ1-5; abundance: NA; v_gene: TRBV19; d_gene: NA; CDR3nt: TGTGCCAGTAAGGCGCGGGACCTACGGGAGCCCCAGCATTTT; CDR3aa: CASKARDLREPQHF
j_gene: TRBJ1-2; abundance: NA; v_gene: TRBV29-1; d_gene: TRBD1; CDR3nt: TGCAGCGACGACAGGGGGGGCTATGGCTACACCTTC; CDR3aa: CSDDRGGYGYTF
j_gene: TRBJ2-5; abundance: NA; v_gene: TRBV5-1; d_gene: NA; CDR3nt: TGCGCCAGCAGCATGAGGACGCCTACAGAGACCCAGTACTTC; CDR3aa: CASSMRTPTETQYF
j_gene: TRBJ1-2; abundance: NA; v_gene: TRBV7-8; d_gene: NA; CDR3nt: TGTGCCAGCAGCTTCAGTACCCCTGGGGGTCGGGATGGCTACACCTTC; CDR3aa: CASSFSTPGGRDGYTF
j_gene: TRBJ2-1; abundance: NA; v_gene: TRBV6-5; d_gene: NA; CDR3nt: TGTGCCAGCAGTTACTCGGGCCTGCGGGGATCTGAGCAGTTCTTC; CDR3aa: CASSYSGLRGSEQFF
j_gene: TRBJ2-2; abundance: once; v_gene: TRBV2; d_gene: TRBD2; CDR3nt: TGTGCCAGCATGGGGGGGTCCGGGGAGCTGTTTTTT; CDR3aa: CASMGGSGELFF
j_gene: TRBJ2-1; abundance: NA; v_gene: TRBV5-6; d_gene: NA; CDR3nt: TGTGCCAGCAGCTTGGGCCTTACCCTCCGAAATGAGCAGTTCTTC; CDR3aa: CASSLGLTLRNEQFF
j_gene: TRBJ2-7; abundance: NA; v_gene: TRBV21-1; d_gene: NA; CDR3nt: TGTGCCAGCAGCAAAGCAGGATCATACAGGGGTCACGACGAGCAGTACTTC; CDR3aa: CASSKAGSYRGHDEQYF
j_gene: TRBJ1-1; abundance: NA; v_gene: TRBV7-8; d_gene: NA; CDR3nt: TGTGCCAGCAGCCACCCAAACGGTGAAGCTTTCTTT; CDR3aa: CASSHPNGEAFF
j_gene: TRBJ2-2; abundance: few; v_gene: TRBV19; d_gene: NA; CDR3nt: TGTGCCAGTACGGCGGCCGGGGAGCTGTTTTTT; CDR3aa: CASTAAGELFF
j_gene: TRBJ1-5; abundance: NA; v_gene: TRBV5-6; d_gene: NA; CDR3nt: TGTGCCAGCACTTGGGGCGGTAGCAATCAGCCCCAGCATTTT; CDR3aa: CASTWGGSNQPQHF
j_gene: TRBJ2-5; abundance: NA; v_gene: TRBV5-4; d_gene: NA; CDR3nt: TGTGCCAGCAGCCTGGGGGACATGTTGGGGGAGACCCAGTACTTC; CDR3aa: CASSLGDMLGETQYF
j_gene: TRBJ1-6; abundance: NA; v_gene: TRBV5-6; d_gene: NA; CDR3nt: TGTGCCAGCAGCTTGTTGGAACAGCATTCACCCCTCCACTTT; CDR3aa: CASSLLEQHSPLHF
j_gene: TRBJ2-6; abundance: NA; v_gene: TRBV7-3; d_gene: NA; CDR3nt: TGTGCCAGCAGCTTAACGGGAAACTCTGGGGCCAACGTCCTGACTTTC; CDR3aa: CASSLTGNSGANVLTF
j_gene: TRBJ1-1; abundance: NA; v_gene: TRBV6-5; d_gene: TRBD1; CDR3nt: TGTGCCAGCAGTTTCGACAGGGGGCAGACTGAAGCTTTCTTT; CDR3aa: CASSFDRGQTEAFF
j_gene: TRBJ2-6; abundance: NA; v_gene: TRBV7-6; d_gene: TRBD1; CDR3nt: TGTGCCAGCAGCCTTGACAGGGCCTCCGGGGCCAACGTCCTGACTTTC; CDR3aa: CASSLDRASGANVLTF
j_gene: TRBJ1-1; abundance: NA; v_gene: TRBV2; d_gene: NA; CDR3nt: TGTACCGAACAGGGGAACACTGAAGCTTTCTTT; CDR3aa: CTEQGNTEAFF
j_gene: TRBJ2-3; abundance: NA; v_gene: TRBV7-9; d_gene: NA; CDR3nt: TGTGCCAGCAGCTCCCGGGACTCTTTGCCTGATACGCAGTATTTT; CDR3aa: CASSSRDSLPDTQYF
j_gene: TRBJ1-4; abundance: NA; v_gene: TRBV4-1; d_gene: NA; CDR3nt: TGCGCCAGCAGCAATACCGGGAGGGTAACTAATGAAAAACTGTTTTTT; CDR3aa: CASSNTGRVTNEKLFF
j_gene: TRBJ1-1; abundance: NA; v_gene: TRBV2; d_gene: TRBD1; CDR3nt: TGTGCCAGCAGTCGACAGGGGGGGGACACTGAAGCTTTCTTT; CDR3aa: CASSRQGGDTEAFF
j_gene: TRBJ1-3; abundance: once; v_gene: TRBV6-1; d_gene: NA; CDR3nt: TGTGCCAGCAGTAGGGGCTCGGGAAACACCATATATTTT; CDR3aa: CASSRGSGNTIYF
j_gene: TRBJ2-7; abundance: NA; v_gene: TRBV6-5; d_gene: NA; CDR3nt: TGTGCCAGCAGTACGGGGGGCGTCATTTACGAGCAGTACTTC; CDR3aa: CASSTGGVIYEQYF
j_gene: TRBJ2-1; abundance: few; v_gene: TRBV5-1; d_gene: NA; CDR3nt: TGCGCCAGCAGCACACAGGCAGGGAGGCGGGTACTCTCCTACAATGAGCAGTTCTTC; CDR3aa: CASSTQAGRRVLSYNEQFF
j_gene: TRBJ2-6; abundance: NA; v_gene: TRBV9; d_gene: NA; CDR3nt: TGTGCCAGCAGCACAGGGACAGGGGCCAACGTCCTGACTTTC; CDR3aa: CASSTGTGANVLTF
j_gene: TRBJ1-2; abundance: NA; v_gene: TRBV15; d_gene: NA; CDR3nt: TGTGCCACCAGCAGCCCCACAGGGAACTATGGCTACACCTTC; CDR3aa: CATSSPTGNYGYTF
j_gene: TRBJ2-6; abundance: NA; v_gene: TRBV6-1; d_gene: NA; CDR3nt: TGTGCCAGCAGTTCAGGCTCTGGGGCCAACGTCCTGACTTTC; CDR3aa: CASSSGSGANVLTF
j_gene: TRBJ2-1; abundance: NA; v_gene: TRBV29-1; d_gene: TRBD2; CDR3nt: TGCAGCGTCGGACTAGCGGGAGATTCGTATGAGCAGTTCTTC; CDR3aa: CSVGLAGDSYEQFF
j_gene: TRBJ2-1; abundance: few; v_gene: TRBV5-5; d_gene: NA; CDR3nt: TGTGCCAGCAGCTTCCTCCAGGGGGGTGAGCAGTTCTTC; CDR3aa: CASSFLQGGEQFF
j_gene: TRBJ2-5; abundance: NA; v_gene: TRBV28; d_gene: TRBD1; CDR3nt: TGTGCCAGCAGTTTATTTGGGACAGGGAGGCAAGAGACCCAGTACTTC; CDR3aa: CASSLFGTGRQETQYF
j_gene: TRBJ1-1; abundance: once; v_gene: TRBV18; d_gene: NA; CDR3nt: TGTGCCAGCTCACCTGGGACGTTGTACACTGAAGCTTTCTTT; CDR3aa: CASSPGTLYTEAFF
j_gene: TRBJ1-2; abundance: once; v_gene: TRBV29-1; d_gene: NA; CDR3nt: TGCAGCGTTCAACAGATGAACTATGGCTACACCTTC; CDR3aa: CSVQQMNYGYTF
j_gene: TRBJ2-7; abundance: NA; v_gene: TRBV27; d_gene: NA; CDR3nt: TGTGCCAGCAGTTCCCCGGGACAAGCAGCCTACGAGCAGTACTTC; CDR3aa: CASSSPGQAAYEQYF
j_gene: TRBJ1-2; abundance: NA; v_gene: TRBV19; d_gene: NA; CDR3nt: TGTGCCAGCAATAACGGGGGGCTCGGGAATGGCTACACCTTC; CDR3aa: CASNNGGLGNGYTF
j_gene: TRBJ1-2; abundance: NA; v_gene: TRBV6-1; d_gene: NA; CDR3nt: TGTGCCAGCAGTGAAGAGGAGGGAGCAGCCTACTATGGCTACACCTTC; CDR3aa: CASSEEEGAAYYGYTF
j_gene: TRBJ2-5; abundance: NA; v_gene: TRBV5-1; d_gene: NA; CDR3nt: TGCGCCAGCAGCTTGGACCAGATTGCTATTGAGACCCAGTACTTC; CDR3aa: CASSLDQIAIETQYF
j_gene: TRBJ2-7; abundance: NA; v_gene: TRBV9; d_gene: TRBD2; CDR3nt: TGTGCCAGCAGCGCGAGCCCTAGCGGGATAGGCTACGAGCAGTACTTC; CDR3aa: CASSASPSGIGYEQYF
j_gene: TRBJ1-1; abundance: NA; v_gene: TRBV5-5; d_gene: TRBD1; CDR3nt: TGTGCCAGCAGCGGGGGGACAGGGTTCACTGAAGCTTTCTTT; CDR3aa: CASSGGTGFTEAFF
j_gene: TRBJ1-1; abundance: few; v_gene: TRBV10-1; d_gene: NA; CDR3nt: TGCGCCAGCAGTGAGGGAATTGGGACTGAAGCTTTCTTT; CDR3aa: CASSEGIGTEAFF
j_gene: TRBJ2-5; abundance: NA; v_gene: TRBV7-9; d_gene: NA; CDR3nt: TGTGCCAGCAGTCGGGACTCGGGAGAGACCCAGTACTTC; CDR3aa: CASSRDSGETQYF
j_gene: TRBJ2-1; abundance: NA; v_gene: TRBV6-5; d_gene: TRBD2; CDR3nt: TGTGCCACCTACGGGGGGGCCCTCTACAATGAGCAGTTCTTC; CDR3aa: CATYGGALYNEQFF
j_gene: TRBJ2-7; abundance: NA; v_gene: TRBV5-8; d_gene: NA; CDR3nt: TGTGCCAGCAGCTTACTGGTAACCAGGCCCCGCGAGCAGTACTTC; CDR3aa: CASSLLVTRPREQYF
j_gene: TRBJ1-5; abundance: few; v_gene: TRBV7-9; d_gene: NA; CDR3nt: TGTGCCAGCAGCCCCGGGGGGAGTCAGCCCCAGCATTTT; CDR3aa: CASSPGGSQPQHF
j_gene: TRBJ2-7; abundance: NA; v_gene: TRBV7-9; d_gene: NA; CDR3nt: TGTGCCAGCAGCCTTCAGGGGAAGAACGAGCAGTACTTC; CDR3aa: CASSLQGKNEQYF